The rows below give T cell receptor beta chains drawn from one sample of a study of blood T cell repertoires in COVID-19. Repertoires were generated with immunoSEQ multiplex PCR, while TCRdb's copy carries only in-frame clones and drops some. The sample holds roughly 79,000 clones, around 80% seen once. The sample taken for sequencing was peripheral blood. The receptor source for this set is a man between 60 and 75 years old with active or convalescent COVID-19. Both conserved end residues are part of each CDR3. A D gene is named only where the DNA matches it firmly. The size field is filled for only some rows; it gives once, few, many or a size class.

D gene	clone size	V gene	J gene	CDR3 protein	CDR3 DNA
NA	NA	TRBV5-1	TRBJ2-5	CASSPTRSQETQYF	TGCGCCAGCAGCCCAACTAGATCCCAAGAGACCCAGTACTTC
TRBD1	NA	TRBV7-2	TRBJ1-3	CASSRDSQNSGNTIYF	TGTGCCAGCAGCCGGGACAGCCAGAACTCTGGAAACACCATATATTTT
NA	NA	TRBV6-6	TRBJ1-2	CASSSINYGYTF	TGTGCCAGCAGTTCTATCAACTATGGCTACACCTTC
TRBD1	NA	TRBV6-2/TRBV6-3	TRBJ2-7	CASSYSRRQGAYEQYF	TGTGCCAGCAGTTACTCGCGGAGACAGGGGGCGTACGAGCAGTACTTC
TRBD1	NA	TRBV19	TRBJ2-2	CASQRALFAGGLNTGELFF	TGTGCCAGTCAAAGGGCCCTATTTGCAGGGGGTTTAAACACCGGGGAGCTGTTTTTT
TRBD2	NA	TRBV5-4	TRBJ2-3	CASSLGLAGGPTDTQYF	TGTGCCAGCAGCTTAGGGCTAGCGGGGGGGCCGACAGATACGCAGTATTTT
TRBD1	NA	TRBV19	TRBJ2-2	CASKETGATGELFF	TGTGCCAGTAAGGAAACAGGGGCAACCGGGGAGCTGTTTTTT
TRBD2	NA	TRBV6-5	TRBJ2-7	CARPRAGGPLEQYF	TGTGCCAGACCTCGGGCGGGGGGACCTCTCGAGCAGTACTTC
NA	NA	TRBV6-4	TRBJ1-2	CASSSTGSYGYTF	TGTGCCAGCAGTTCGACAGGCTCCTATGGCTACACCTTC
TRBD2	NA	TRBV18	TRBJ2-1	CASSPGTSGNEQFF	TGTGCCAGTTCCCCGGGGACTAGCGGCAATGAGCAGTTCTTC
NA	NA	TRBV7-2	TRBJ2-2	CASSFTTLSSGGELFF	TGTGCCAGCAGCTTTACGACGCTGAGCAGCGGCGGGGAGCTGTTTTTT
TRBD1	NA	TRBV19	TRBJ1-5	CASSIWTGGYSNQPQHF	TGTGCCAGTAGCATCTGGACAGGGGGGTATAGCAATCAGCCCCAGCATTTT
NA	NA	TRBV6-5	TRBJ2-5	CASRRSIQETQYF	TGTGCCAGCCGCCGGTCGATCCAAGAGACCCAGTACTTC
NA	NA	TRBV18	TRBJ1-5	CASSPTGYSNQPQHF	TGTGCCAGCTCACCTACAGGTTATAGCAATCAGCCCCAGCATTTT
TRBD1	few	TRBV14	TRBJ1-2	CASSQGARGTYGYTF	TGTGCCAGCAGCCAAGGGGCCAGGGGGACCTATGGCTACACCTTC